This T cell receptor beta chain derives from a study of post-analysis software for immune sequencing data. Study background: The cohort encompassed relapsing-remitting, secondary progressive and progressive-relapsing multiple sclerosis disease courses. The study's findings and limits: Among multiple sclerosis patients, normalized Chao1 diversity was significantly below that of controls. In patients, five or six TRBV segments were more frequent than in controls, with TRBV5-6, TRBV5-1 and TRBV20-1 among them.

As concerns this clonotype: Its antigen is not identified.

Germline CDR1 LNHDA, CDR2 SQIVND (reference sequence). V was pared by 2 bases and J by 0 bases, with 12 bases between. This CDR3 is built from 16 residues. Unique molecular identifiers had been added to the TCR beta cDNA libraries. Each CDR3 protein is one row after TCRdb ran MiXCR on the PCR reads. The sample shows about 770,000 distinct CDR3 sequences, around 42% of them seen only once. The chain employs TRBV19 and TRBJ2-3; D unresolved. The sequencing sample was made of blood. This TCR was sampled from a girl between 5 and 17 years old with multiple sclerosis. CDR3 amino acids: CASSISATPSTDTQYF. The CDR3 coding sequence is TGTGCCAGTAGTATATCAGCGACGCCTAGCACAGATACGCAGTATTTT.